This T cell receptor beta chain was observed in a study of cytomegalovirus exposure and HLA in healthy donors. Use of 60 Vbeta and 13 Jbeta primers characterized the PCR. Data came from immunoSEQ multiplex PCR; TCRdb stores just in-frame clones and leaves some out. The table has about 93,000 clones, about 80% seen once; the top ten hold over 0.5%. Study-level results: Earlier analysis yielded a pattern in which most TCR beta V segments were productive about 87% or about 30% of the time.

On this clone itself: Its specificity is unknown.

V lost 6 bases to trimming and J lost 5 bases, with 14 bases between them. The CDR3 covers 15 residues. Germline V lookup: CDR1 MNHNY, CDR2 SVGAGI (reference sequence). The receptor was derived from a young man in good health and CMV-seronegative. The V and J genes are TRBV6-6 and TRBJ1-6, with D tentatively TRBD1 (6 bases). Sequences were obtained from PBMCs. The CDR3 DNA reads TGTGCCAGCAGCCAGGGGCGCCAGAATAATTCACCCCTCCACTTT. Protein: CASSQGRQNNSPLHF.